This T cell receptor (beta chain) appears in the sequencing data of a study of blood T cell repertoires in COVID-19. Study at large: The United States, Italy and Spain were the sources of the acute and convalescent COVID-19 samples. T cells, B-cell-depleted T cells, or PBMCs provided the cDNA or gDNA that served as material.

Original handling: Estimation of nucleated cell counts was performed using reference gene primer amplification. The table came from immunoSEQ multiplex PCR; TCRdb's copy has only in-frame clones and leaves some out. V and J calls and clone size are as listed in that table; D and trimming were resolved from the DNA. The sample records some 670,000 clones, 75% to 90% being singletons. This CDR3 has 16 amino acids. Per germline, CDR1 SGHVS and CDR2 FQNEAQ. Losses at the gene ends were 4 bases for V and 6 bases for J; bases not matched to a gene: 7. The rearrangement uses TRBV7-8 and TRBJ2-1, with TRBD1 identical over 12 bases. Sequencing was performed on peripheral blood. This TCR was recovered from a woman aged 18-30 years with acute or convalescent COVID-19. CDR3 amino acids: CASSYAGTGGFNEQFF. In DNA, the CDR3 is TGTGCCAGCAGCTACGCCGGGACAGGGGGCTTCAATGAGCAGTTCTTC. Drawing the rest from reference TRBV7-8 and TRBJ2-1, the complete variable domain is GAGVSQSPRYKVAKRGQDVALRCDPISGHVSLFWYQQALGQGPEFLTYFQNEAQLDKSGLPSDRFFAERPEGSVSTLKIQRTQQEDSAVYLCASSYAGTGGFNEQFFGPGTRLTVL.